Listed below are T cell receptor beta chains from one sample, sequenced in a study of CD8+CD57+ T cells in acquired aplastic anemia. MiXCR, applied by TCRdb to the reads, yields one record per CDR3 protein. The repertoire holds about 180,000 distinct CDR3 sequences, with less than 60% as singletons. The sample taken for sequencing was sorted CD4+, CD8+, or CD8+CD57+ T cells (not recorded which) from PBMCs. The receptor source for this set is a human donor with aplastic anemia. Each CDR3 is given with its conserved first and last residue. A D gene is named only where the DNA matches it firmly. Only some rows state a clone size, as once, few, many or a class for expanded clones.

abundance	len	d_gene	v_gene	j_gene	CDR3nt	CDR3aa
few	15	-	TRBV15	TRBJ2-7	TGTGCCACCAGCAGAGATCCAGGGAATACCTACGAGCAGTACTTC	CATSRDPGNTYEQYF
few	12	-	TRBV24-1	TRBJ2-5	TGTGCCACCAGTGATTTTGGGCAGACCCAGTACTTC	CATSDFGQTQYF
-	14	-	TRBV10-2	TRBJ2-7	TGCGCCAGCAGTGAAGGATTGAACGCCTACGAGCAGTACTTC	CASSEGLNAYEQYF
-	14	-	TRBV11-2	TRBJ2-7	TGTGCCAGCAGCTCTTCACGGGGTTCCTACGAGCAGTACTTC	CASSSSRGSYEQYF
-	14	-	TRBV12-3/TRBV12-4	TRBJ1-3	TGTGCCAGCAGCCGGGCCTCCCGCAGAAACACCATACATTTT	CASSRASRRNTIHF
many	17	TRBD2	TRBV12-3/TRBV12-4	TRBJ2-3	TGTGCCAGCAGGCGGACTAGCGGGGGGGCCGGAGCAGATACGCAGTATTTT	CASRRTSGGAGADTQYF
-	14	TRBD2	TRBV2	TRBJ2-7	TGTGCCAGCAGTGAAAATACGGGACTAGGCGAGCAGTACTTC	CASSENTGLGEQYF
-	14	-	TRBV5-4	TRBJ2-5	TGTGCCAGCAGCTTGGATGGGGCAGCAGAGACCCAGTACTTC	CASSLDGAAETQYF
-	14	-	TRBV12-3/TRBV12-4	TRBJ2-6	TGTGCCAGCAGTGCAGGGTACGGGGCCAACGTCCTGACTTTC	CASSAGYGANVLTF
many	14	-	TRBV29-1	TRBJ1-1	TGCAGCGTCCGTTCGGGATCTGGGAACACTGAAGCTTTCTTT	CSVRSGSGNTEAFF
-	14	-	TRBV7-2	TRBJ2-5	TGTGCCAGCAGCCGAGCGGCGATCGGGGAGACCCAGTACTTC	CASSRAAIGETQYF
-	14	TRBD1	TRBV7-9	TRBJ2-7	TGTGGCAGCAGCACTGGGACAGGGTCCTACGAGCAGTACTTC	CGSSTGTGSYEQYF
many	14	-	TRBV4-1	TRBJ2-7	TGCGCCAGCAGCCAAGATTGGGCAGATTACGAGCAGTACTTC	CASSQDWADYEQYF
few	13	-	TRBV11-1	TRBJ2-5	TGTGCCAGCAGCTCTCGGTATCAAGAGACCCAGTACTTC	CASSSRYQETQYF
-	14	-	TRBV24-1	TRBJ2-7	TGTGCCACCAGTGATTCATTCGGGAACTACGAGCAGTACTTC	CATSDSFGNYEQYF
-	13	TRBD1	TRBV7-9	TRBJ1-5	TGTGCCAGCAGTGGGACAGGGGATCAGCCCCAGCATTTT	CASSGTGDQPQHF
-	12	-	TRBV20-1	TRBJ2-7	TGCAGTGCTAGTCGTCCTCCATACGAGCAGTACTTC	CSASRPPYEQYF
-	14	TRBD1	TRBV20-1	TRBJ2-5	TGCAGTGCTAGATGGCAGGGGGCTGAAAAGACCCAGTACTTC	CSARWQGAEKTQYF
once	13	TRBD1	TRBV27	TRBJ1-1	TGTGCCAGCAGGACAGGGTTGGTCGCTGAAGCTTTCTTT	CASRTGLVAEAFF
-	17	TRBD2	TRBV3-1	TRBJ2-2	TGTGCCAGCAGCCAAGATCAGGCAGCGGGGGGTTTCGGGGAGCTGTTTTTT	CASSQDQAAGGFGELFF
many	15	TRBD1	TRBV2	TRBJ2-3	TGTGCCAGCAGTGGGGACAGAACTAGCACAGATACGCAGTATTTT	CASSGDRTSTDTQYF
-	13	-	TRBV10-3	TRBJ1-3	TGTGCCATCAGTGACGGCTCTGGAAACACTATATATTTT	CAISDGSGNTIYF
-	12	-	TRBV10-3	TRBJ1-1	TGTGCCATCAGTGAGTCAACGGCTGAAGCTTTCTTT	CAISESTAEAFF
many	14	TRBD1	TRBV19	TRBJ1-5	TGTGCCAGTACCCGGGACAGTCCCAATCAGCCCCAGCATTTT	CASTRDSPNQPQHF
many	17	TRBD1	TRBV7-9	TRBJ1-2	TGTGCCAGCAGCCTGAGCTCCGGGACAGTAATACCCTATGGCTACACCTTC	CASSLSSGTVIPYGYTF
-	14	TRBD1	TRBV20-1	TRBJ2-7	TGCAGTGCCAGCCAACAGGGGGGTACCTACGAGCAGTACTTC	CSASQQGGTYEQYF
once	14	TRBD2	TRBV24-1	TRBJ2-1	TGTGCCACCAGTGACGTGACTAGCGGGGATGAGCAGTTCTTC	CATSDVTSGDEQFF
-	13	-	TRBV19	TRBJ2-5	TGTGCCAGTAGAACGGACAGTCAAGAGACCCAGTACTTC	CASRTDSQETQYF
-	15	-	TRBV15	TRBJ1-6	TGTGCCACCAGCAGAGATCGGGGGGGTAATTCACCCCTCCACTTT	CATSRDRGGNSPLHF
many	15	TRBD1	TRBV10-1	TRBJ2-5	TGCGCCAGCAGTACCGGGACAGCCCCCGGGGAGACCCAGTACTTC	CASSTGTAPGETQYF
many	18	-	TRBV20-1	TRBJ2-6	TGCAGTGCTAGAGTTCGGGCAGGTTCCTCCTCTGGGGCCAACGTCCTGACTTTC	CSARVRAGSSSGANVLTF
many	17	TRBD2	TRBV7-9	TRBJ2-6	TGTGCCAGCAGCTTACCTAGCGGGGATCCCGGGGCCAACGTCCTGACTTTC	CASSLPSGDPGANVLTF
few	13	TRBD1	TRBV7-2	TRBJ2-5	TGTGCCAGCAGCCAGGGGGCGCTGGAGACCCAGTACTTC	CASSQGALETQYF
many	13	-	TRBV7-8	TRBJ1-5	TGTGCCAGCAGCTTACTGGGAGATCAGCCCCAGCATTTT	CASSLLGDQPQHF
-	14	-	TRBV2	TRBJ2-7	TGTGCCAGCAGTGACAGGGCGTCGTATGTCGAGCAGTACTTC	CASSDRASYVEQYF
many	16	TRBD1	TRBV15	TRBJ2-7	TGTGCCACCAGCCCCAACCCGGGACAGGTTGGTCGGGAGCAGTACTTC	CATSPNPGQVGREQYF
-	15	TRBD1	TRBV7-9	TRBJ1-2	TGTGCCAGCAGTTTGGGACAGGGCGCGAACTATGGCTACACCTTC	CASSLGQGANYGYTF
few	15	-	TRBV29-1	TRBJ2-7	TGCAGCGTTGAAGATCTTACGCGAGCGTCCTCCGGGCAGTACTTC	CSVEDLTRASSGQYF
many	16	-	TRBV5-4	TRBJ1-4	TGTGCCAGCAGCTTGGGGGGCAGGACGGGTAATGAAAAACTGTTTTTT	CASSLGGRTGNEKLFF